The 15 T cell receptor beta chains reported below all come from one sample, sequenced in a study of breast tumors, draining lymph nodes, adjacent tissues. Samples came from axillary lymph nodes draining the breast cancer. TCRdb passed the multiplex PCR reads through MiXCR, listing each CDR3 protein once. The data hold roughly 260,000 distinct CDR3 sequences, with over 25% observed a single time. Sequencing input: axillary lymph node tissue. These TCRs come from a female donor with breast cancer. Some clones in this sample may be carry-over from other donors' samples.

As regards this clonotype: At one of its ends the junction is not consistent with the germline gene, which may arise from a read error. The CDR3 bases are TGTGCCACCAGTGATTCGGGGGCCGGCGTCGAGCAGTACTTC. This encodes CATSDSGAGVEQYF. The chain links TRBV6-5 to TRBJ2-5; D possibly uses TRBD1 or TRBD2 (6 bases each). The closer fit of TRBJ2-7 to the DNA end suggests the J call may be wrong. The CDR3 length is 14 residues. Looked up from germline, CDR1 is MNHEY and CDR2 is SVGAGI.

This clonotype showed up many times. The chain combines TRBV20-1 with TRBJ2-1, with 11 positions matching TRBD2. Trimming cost V 7 bases and J 6 bases; bases outside gene matches: 14. The CDR3 consists of 16 residues. CDR1 is DFQATT and CDR2 is SNEGSKA in the germline V gene (reference sequence). The CDR3 sequence is CSVSGGLAGGPNEQFF. The CDR3 region has the DNA TGCAGTGTTAGCGGCGGGCTAGCGGGAGGACCCAATGAGCAGTTCTTC.

The chain recombines TRBV4-3 with TRBJ2-5; D is unresolved. The V end was cut by 2 bases, the J end by 2 bases, with 12 bases between. Germline CDR1 LGHNA, CDR2 YSLEER. The CDR3 totals 15 residues. CDR3 in amino acids: CASSQRFARQETQYF. As DNA, the CDR3 is TGCGCCAGCAGCCAAAGGTTTGCAAGACAAGAGACCCAGTACTTC.

This clonotype was detected ten times or more. The rearrangement joins TRBV7-9 to TRBJ2-5; 11 positions match TRBD2. This CDR3 has 14 residues. The ends lost 5 bases at V and 4 bases at J; junction bases unmatched: 3. Germline lookup yields CDR1 SEHNR and CDR2 FQNEAQ (reference sequence). In DNA form, the CDR3 reads TGTGCCAGCAGCCCAGGACTAGCGGGAGAGACCCAGTACTTC. This translates into CASSPGLAGETQYF.

This clonotype was seen repeatedly, ten times or more. This chain links TRBV11-2 with TRBJ2-7; 7 bases fit TRBD2. The length of the CDR3 is 13 residues. V shed 5 bases, J shed 4 bases, and the junction held 5 bases outside the gene matches. Looked up from germline, CDR1 is SGHAT and CDR2 is FQNNGV. CDR3: CASSQTSAYEQYF. The CDR3 region has the DNA TGTGCCAGCAGCCAAACTAGCGCGTACGAGCAGTACTTC.

In its sample, this clonotype was seen many times. V usage is TRBV5-4 and J usage is TRBJ2-1; D perhaps matches TRBD2 (6 bases). This CDR3 region has 14 residues. In germline, CDR1 is SGHNT, CDR2 YYREEE (reference sequence). Trimming removed 4 bases from V and 5 bases from J, with 13 bases in between. CDR3 protein: CASSDILADNEQFF. The CDR3, as DNA: TGTGCCAGCAGCGATATCTTAGCGGACAATGAGCAGTTCTTC.

V usage is TRBV2 and J usage is TRBJ2-5; TRBD2 is a possible D gene (6 bases). The CDR3 has 14 amino acids. Per the germline V gene, CDR1 is SNHLY and CDR2 is FYNNEI. Between the trimmed V and J ends, which lost 8 bases and 5 bases, there was a span of 18 bases. The CDR3 here is CASVESLARETQYF. The CDR3 DNA follows: TGTGCCAGCGTTGAATCACTAGCTAGGGAGACCCAGTACTTC. The full variable domain, rest sourced from reference TRBV2 and TRBJ2-5, is EPEVTQTPSHQVTQMGQEVILRCVPISNHLYFYWYRQILGQKVEFLVSFYNNEISEKSEIFDDQFSVERPDGSNFTLKIRSTKLEDSAMYFCASVESLARETQYFGPGTRLLVL.

This clonotype was counted between two and nine times. This sequence joins TRBV5-4 and TRBJ1-2, with D possibly being TRBD1 (6 bases). Germline CDR1 reads SGHNT; CDR2 reads YYREEE (reference sequence). V shed 0 bases and J shed 8 bases, with 17 bases lying between them. The length of the CDR3 is 15 residues. The CDR3 region has the DNA TGTGCCAGCAGCTTGGAGAGCAGGGGTCTGGGGGGCTACACCTTC. It codes for CASSLESRGLGGYTF.

V usage is TRBV12-3 or TRBV12-4 and J usage is TRBJ1-5, with TRBD1 identical over 10 bases. The ends lost 7 bases at V and 0 bases at J; junction bases unmatched: 15. The CDR3 runs 19 residues. The CDR3 nucleotides are TGTGCCAGCAATTTGGCCCTGGGACAGGGGAACTATAGCAATCAGCCCCAGCATTTT. Encoded protein: CASNLALGQGNYSNQPQHF.

For this clonotype: Given a much more abundant clone one base away, this may be a read error. The chain combines TRBV6-6 with TRBJ1-5, with D possibly being TRBD1 (6 bases). Per germline, CDR1 MNHNY and CDR2 SVGAGI (reference sequence). The CDR3 is 17 amino acids. The CDR3, as DNA: TGTGCCGGCAGACCAACAGGGTCCGAGGTGAGCAATCAGCCCCAGCATTTT. Protein sequence: CAGRPTGSEVSNQPQHF.

Ten or more counts support this clonotype. The gene calls are TRBV5-5 and TRBJ1-6, with 9 bases lining up with TRBD1. CDR3 length: 15 residues. V was pared by 4 bases and J by 6 bases, with 5 bases of the junction left unmatched. Germline lookup yields CDR1 SGHKS and CDR2 YYEKEE (reference sequence). CDR3 sequence: CASSGPGQGNSPLHF. The DNA of the CDR3 is TGTGCCAGCAGCGGGCCGGGACAGGGTAATTCACCCCTCCACTTT.

This clonotype was counted a few times. One junction end disagrees with the germline gene, perhaps due to a read error. This chain joins TRBV5-1 and TRBJ2-2; D possibly uses TRBD1 or TRBD2 (5 bases each). The CDR3 runs 11 residues. Germline V gene data show CDR1 as SGHRS and CDR2 as YFSETQ. The CDR3 loop is CASSGTGELVF. The CDR3 region has the DNA TGCGCCAGCTCCGGGACCGGGGAGCTGGTTTTT.

The chain links TRBV7-9 to TRBJ1-6, with D hard to call. V gave up 0 bases and J gave up 15 bases, with 15 bases separating them. The CDR3 totals 14 residues. From germline, CDR1 is SEHNR and CDR2 FQNEAQ (reference sequence). CDR3 loop: CASSLADKKRDLHF. Here the CDR3 DNA reads TGTGCCAGCAGCTTAGCAGACAAGAAGCGGGACCTCCACTTT. Based on the CDR3 plus reference TRBV7-9 and TRBJ1-6, the full variable domain is DTGVSQNPRHKITKRGQNVTFRCDPISEHNRLYWYRQTLGQGPEFLTYFQNEAQLEKSRLLSDRFSAERPKGSFSTLEIQRTEQGDSAMYLCASSLADKKRDLHFGNGTRLTVT.

The V gene is TRBV6-2 or TRBV6-3, the J gene TRBJ2-5, with 9 bases aligning to TRBD1. The CDR3 consists of 15 residues. Per germline, CDR1 MNHEY and CDR2 SVGEGT. J lost 5 bases, V lost 0 bases, and 4 bases had no gene match. The CDR3 DNA reads TGTGCCAGCAGTTACTCGACAGGGGGATTGGAGACCCAGTACTTC. This translates into CASSYSTGGLETQYF.

V gene TRBV19 combines with J gene TRBJ2-4; 9 bases are shared with TRBD2. The junction had 7 bases not matched to a gene; V was cut back by 3 bases and J by 7 bases. The germline V gene encodes CDR1 LNHDA and CDR2 SQIVND (reference sequence). This CDR3 is built from 15 residues. CDR3 loop: CASSMLLAGVNIQYF. CDR3 coding DNA: TGTGCCAGTAGTATGCTTTTAGCGGGAGTGAACATTCAGTACTTC.